Following are 18 T cell receptor beta chains from one sample sequenced in a study of regulatory T cells in long-lasting Graves disease. Building the TCR beta libraries relied on iRepertoire HTBI primers, and CDR3 regions underwent Arm-PCR. TCRdb re-called the multiplex PCR reads through MiXCR, storing one row per CDR3 protein. This sample has about 220,000 distinct CDR3 sequences, with approximately 19% found just once. Stated time point: newly diagnosed GD, antithyroid drugs for less than 3 months. Preparation of the TCR library used RNA extracted from PBMCs. These records were also assigned to another study, of T cells in Graves' hyperthyroidism and ophthalmopathy.

Here the sequenced sample was peripheral blood mononuclear cells (PBMCs), taken at new diagnosis, from a patient treated with antithyroid drugs. The receptors originated from a woman under 40 with Graves disease.

This clonotype appeared a few times. The rearrangement joins TRBV20-1 to TRBJ2-2; 10 bases match TRBD2. The CDR3 totals 15 residues. V lost 4 bases, J lost 9 bases, and 11 bases stayed unmatched. CDR1 and CDR2 from the germline V gene are DFQATT and SNEGSKA (reference sequence). CDR3 sequence: CSATRSSGGARELFF. In nucleotides, the CDR3 is TGCAGTGCTACAAGATCGAGCGGGGGGGCCCGGGAGCTGTTTTTT.

This clonotype has at least ten counts. The chain recombines TRBV2 with TRBJ1-5, with D uncertain. CDR1 is SNHLY, CDR2 FYNNEI, per germline. V was clipped by 4 bases and J by 7 bases, with 20 bases between them. This CDR3 region has 16 residues. CDR3 bases: TGTGCCAGCAGTGTCGGCGTGACGGGTAAACGGCAGCCCCAGCATTTT. Translation gives CASSVGVTGKRQPQHF.

This clonotype showed up just a few times. The chain couples TRBV11-3 to TRBJ1-2, with D possibly being TRBD1 (5 bases). Germline V gene data show CDR1 as SGHNT and CDR2 as YENEEA. V shed 5 bases and J shed 11 bases, with 18 bases lying between them. This CDR3 spans 13 amino acids. In DNA, the CDR3 is TGTGCCAGCAGCCGAACCGGGGGGGTCCCTTACACCTTC. Encoded protein: CASSRTGGVPYTF.

This clonotype was seen at least ten times. The chain recombines TRBV5-1 with TRBJ2-7, with 7 positions matching TRBD2. V gave up 4 bases and J gave up 4 bases; unmatched junction bases: 20. In germline, CDR1 is SGHRS, CDR2 YFSETQ. The CDR3 runs 18 residues. The CDR3 is CASSTGTNEGGVRYEQYF. DNA for the CDR3: TGCGCCAGCAGCACGGGGACTAACGAAGGCGGAGTGAGGTACGAGCAGTACTTC.

A note on this clonotype: A read error is the likely source, as a far larger clone sits one nucleotide away. The V gene is TRBV2, the J gene TRBJ2-5, with TRBD2 matching 11 bases. CDR3 length: 15 residues. The germline gives CDR1 SNHLY, CDR2 FYNNEI. The CDR3 protein is CASSRSGGAAETRYF. CDR3 sequence (DNA): TGTGCCAGCAGCCGTAGCGGGGGGGCCGCGGAGACCCGGTACTTC.

This clonotype was recorded many times. This sequence joins TRBV2 and TRBJ2-2; 8 nucleotides match TRBD1. The CDR3 is made up of 13 amino acids. With 8 bases clipped from V and 5 bases from J, the junction kept 4 bases outside the gene matches. The germline V gene has CDR1 SNHLY and CDR2 FYNNEI. For the CDR3, the DNA is TGTGCCAGCCGGGACAGGCTGACCGGGGAGCTGTTTTTT. This sequence encodes CASRDRLTGELFF.

This clonotype appeared many times. The chain employs TRBV12-3 or TRBV12-4 and TRBJ2-3; tentatively, D is TRBD1 (6 bases). This CDR3 comprises 14 residues. With 7 bases removed from V and 2 bases from J, the gap between germline ends came to 13 bases. Here the CDR3 DNA reads TGTGCCAGCACCCGCACAGGGAACACAGATACGCAGTATTTT. This codes for CASTRTGNTDTQYF.

This clonotype was found many times. The chain links TRBV20-1 to TRBJ1-1; TRBD1 might be the D (5 bases). Trimming removed 6 bases at V and 2 bases at J, with 19 bases between. From germline, CDR1 is DFQATT and CDR2 SNEGSKA (reference sequence). CDR3 length: 15 residues. The CDR3: CSAPWGTTINTEAFF. The CDR3 nucleotides read TGCAGTGCCCCATGGGGGACGACTATTAACACTGAAGCTTTCTTT.

In its sample, this clonotype was seen many times. The genes are TRBV6-1 and TRBJ2-1; no definite D call. V lost 5 bases and J 0 bases, leaving 8 bases between the germline ends. Per the germline V gene, CDR1 is MNHNS and CDR2 is SASEGT. The CDR3 covers 14 residues. CDR3 residues: CASSQQSSYNEQFF. Written as DNA, the CDR3 is TGTGCCAGCAGTCAACAGAGCTCCTACAATGAGCAGTTCTTC.

This clonotype has at least ten counts. The gene calls are TRBV20-1 and TRBJ2-3; no definite D call. Deletions cut 0 bases from V and 2 bases from J, with 12 bases between. Germline V gene lookup returns CDR1 DFQATT and CDR2 SNEGSKA (reference sequence). This CDR3 contains 15 residues. The CDR3 bases are TGCAGTGCTAGAGATGCAGCTACCTTCACAGATACGCAGTATTTT. This codes for CSARDAATFTDTQYF.

This clonotype was seen at least ten times. The chain joins TRBV20-1 to TRBJ1-1; unclear D gene. V was pared by 2 bases and J by 6 bases, with 7 bases between. This CDR3 region has 11 residues. Germline CDR1 reads DFQATT; CDR2 reads SNEGSKA (reference sequence). CDR3 region: CSARRKAEAFF. Written as DNA, the CDR3 is TGCAGTGCTAGAAGAAAGGCTGAAGCTTTCTTT.

Points on this clonotype: A much larger clone differs by one base, so this may be a read error. The J gene is TRBJ2-5, the V gene TRBV18; TRBD1 matches 7 bases. The CDR3 is made up of 14 amino acids. Germline loops: CDR1 KGHSH, CDR2 LQKENI. The DNA of the CDR3 is TGTGCCAGCTCACCTAGGGGACAGCAAGGGACCCAGTACTTC. This translates into CASSPRGQQGTQYF.

On this clonotype: A much larger clone is a single base away; this may be a read error. The chain has TRBV28 and TRBJ2-2; D ambiguous. Between the trimmed V and J ends, which lost 4 bases and 0 bases, there was a span of 3 bases. The CDR3 covers 13 residues. CDR1 is MDHEN and CDR2 is SYDVKM in the germline V gene. CDR3 in amino acids: CASSYANTGELFF. The CDR3 DNA follows: TGTGCCAGCAGTTACGCGAACACCGGGGAGCTGTTTTTT.

This clonotype was seen many times. The genes are TRBV28 and TRBJ1-4; D unresolved. CDR3 size: 13 residues. V lost 6 bases and J 7 bases, leaving 12 bases between the germline ends. Germline V gene sequence: CDR1 MDHEN, CDR2 SYDVKM. The CDR3 DNA is TGTGCCAGCAGCTCGACGTGGGCTGAAAAACTGTTTTTT. It specifies CASSSTWAEKLFF.

This clonotype turned up a few times. This rearrangement joins TRBV19 to TRBJ1-2; TRBD1 might be the D (6 bases). The CDR3 is 15 amino acids. Trimming pared 7 bases from V and 1 base from J, leaving 16 bases between. Germline V gives CDR1 LNHDA, CDR2 SQIVND (reference sequence). DNA of the CDR3: TGTGCCAGTAAACCCCGGGACACCTTTAACTATGGCTACACCTTC. Protein sequence: CASKPRDTFNYGYTF.

This clonotype showed up many times. V and J are TRBV20-1 and TRBJ2-2, with unresolved D. CDR1 and CDR2 (germline): DFQATT, SNEGSKA (reference sequence). Trimming left V 8 bases short and J 5 bases short, with 6 bases between. This CDR3 comprises 10 residues. In DNA form, the CDR3 reads TGCAGTCAAGCTACCGGGGAGCTGTTTTTT. It yields the protein CSQATGELFF.

Details on this clonotype: Since a much larger clone is just one base distant, this may be a read error. V gene TRBV7-9 combines with J gene TRBJ1-4; 7 bases line up with TRBD1. Germline values: CDR1 SEHNR, CDR2 FQNEAQ (reference sequence). Germline trimming cut 0 bases from V and 7 bases from J; bases unmatched to any gene: 2. The CDR3 totals 14 residues. CDR3 sequence: CASSLAGQSEKLFF. The CDR3 DNA reads as TGTGCCAGCAGCTTAGCGGGACAGAGTGAAAAACTGTTTTTT.

This clonotype came up many times. The chain employs TRBV15 and TRBJ1-1; 7 nucleotides match TRBD1. Germline trimming cut 4 bases from V and 4 bases from J; bases unmatched to any gene: 9. Germline V gene lookup returns CDR1 LNHNV and CDR2 YYDKDF (reference sequence). The CDR3 runs to 15 residues. The CDR3 DNA sequence: TGTGCCACCAGCACCTCTCAGGGGGGCCCCACTGAAGCTTTCTTT. Translation: CATSTSQGGPTEAFF. Complete variable domain (other parts from reference TRBV15 and TRBJ1-1): DAMVIQNPRYQVTQFGKPVTLSCSQTLNHNVMYWYQQKSSQAPKLLFHYYDKDFNNEADTPDNFQSRRPNTSFCFLDIRSPGLGDTAMYLCATSTSQGGPTEAFFGQGTRLTVV.